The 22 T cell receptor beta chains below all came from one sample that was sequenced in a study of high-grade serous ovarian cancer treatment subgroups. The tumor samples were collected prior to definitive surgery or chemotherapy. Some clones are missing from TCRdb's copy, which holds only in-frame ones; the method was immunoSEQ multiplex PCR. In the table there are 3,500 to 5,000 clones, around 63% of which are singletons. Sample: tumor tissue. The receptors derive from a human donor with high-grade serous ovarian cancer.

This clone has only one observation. CDR3 sequence: CASSGQETTGELFF. The CDR3 nucleotides are TGTGCCAGCAGCGGACAGGAGACCACCGGGGAGCTGTTTTTT. V usage is TRBV6-4 and J usage is TRBJ2-2; 7 nucleotides agree with TRBD1. From germline, CDR1 is MRHNA and CDR2 SNTAGT. The CDR3 has 14 amino acids. J was trimmed by 4 bases and V by 6 bases; bases with no gene match: 5.

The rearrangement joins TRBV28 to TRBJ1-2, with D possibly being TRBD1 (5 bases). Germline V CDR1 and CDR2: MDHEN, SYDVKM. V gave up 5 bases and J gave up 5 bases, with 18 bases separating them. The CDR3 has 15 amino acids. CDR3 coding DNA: TGTGCCAGCAGTCCCGATGGGACTGGAAAATATGGCTACACCTTC. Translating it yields CASSPDGTGKYGYTF.

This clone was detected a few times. In nucleotides, the CDR3 is TGTGCCAGCAGTGACGGTGATAATCAGCCCCAGCATTTT. Its translation: CASSDGDNQPQHF. The V call is TRBV6-4, the J call TRBJ1-5; D call uncertain. The CDR3 length is 13 residues. With 2 bases removed from V and 4 bases from J, the gap between germline ends came to 6 bases. CDR1 and CDR2 (germline): MRHNA, SNTAGT.

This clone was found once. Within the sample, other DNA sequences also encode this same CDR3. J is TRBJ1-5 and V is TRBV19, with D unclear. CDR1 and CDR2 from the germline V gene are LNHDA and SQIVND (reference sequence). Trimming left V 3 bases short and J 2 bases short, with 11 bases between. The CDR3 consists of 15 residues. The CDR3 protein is CASSIWENRNQPQHF. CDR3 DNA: TGTGCCAGTAGTATCTGGGAGAATCGCAATCAGCCCCAGCATTTT. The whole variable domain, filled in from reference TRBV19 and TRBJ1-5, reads DGGITQSPKYLFRKEGQNVTLSCEQNLNHDAMYWYRQDPGQGLRLIYYSQIVNDFQKGDIAEGYSVSREKKESFPLTVTSAQKNPTAFYLCASSIWENRNQPQHFGDGTRLSIL.

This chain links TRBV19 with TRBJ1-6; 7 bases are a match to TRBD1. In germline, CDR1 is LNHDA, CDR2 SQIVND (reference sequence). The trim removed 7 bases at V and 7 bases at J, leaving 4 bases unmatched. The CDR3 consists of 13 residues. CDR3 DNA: TGTGCCAGTATGGGACAGCAAAATTCACCCCTCCACTTT. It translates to CASMGQQNSPLHF.

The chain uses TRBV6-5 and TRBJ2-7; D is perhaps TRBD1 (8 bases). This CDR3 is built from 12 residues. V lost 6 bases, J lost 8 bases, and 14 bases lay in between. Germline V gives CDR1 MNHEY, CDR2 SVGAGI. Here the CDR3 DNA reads TGTGCCAGCAGCGGGGGGACAGGCAAGCAGTACTTC. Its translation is CASSGGTGKQYF.

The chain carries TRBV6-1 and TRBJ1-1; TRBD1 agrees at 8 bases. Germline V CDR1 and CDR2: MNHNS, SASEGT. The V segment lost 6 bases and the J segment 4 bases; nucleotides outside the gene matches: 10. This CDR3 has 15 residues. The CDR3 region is CASRQTGDGSTEAFF. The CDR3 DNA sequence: TGTGCCAGCAGACAGACAGGGGATGGTAGCACTGAAGCTTTCTTT.

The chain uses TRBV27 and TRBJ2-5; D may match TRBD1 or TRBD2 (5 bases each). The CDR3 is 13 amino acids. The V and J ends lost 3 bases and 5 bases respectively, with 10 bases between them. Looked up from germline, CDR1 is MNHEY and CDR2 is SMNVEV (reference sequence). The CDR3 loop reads CASSFGGGETQYF. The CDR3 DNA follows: TGTGCCAGCAGTTTTGGGGGTGGGGAGACCCAGTACTTC.

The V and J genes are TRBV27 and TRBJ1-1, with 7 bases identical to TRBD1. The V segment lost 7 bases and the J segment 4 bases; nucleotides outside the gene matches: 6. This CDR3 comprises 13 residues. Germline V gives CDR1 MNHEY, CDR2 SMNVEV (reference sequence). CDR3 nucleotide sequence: TGTGCCAGCAAACAGGGGCGCAGCACTGAAGCTTTCTTT. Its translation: CASKQGRSTEAFF.

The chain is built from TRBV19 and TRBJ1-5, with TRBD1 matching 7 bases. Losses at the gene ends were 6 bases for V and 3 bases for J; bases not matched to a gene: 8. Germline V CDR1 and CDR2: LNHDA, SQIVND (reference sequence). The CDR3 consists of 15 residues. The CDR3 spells CASRRLGQNNQPQHF. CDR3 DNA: TGTGCCAGTAGGAGGTTGGGACAGAACAATCAGCCCCAGCATTTT. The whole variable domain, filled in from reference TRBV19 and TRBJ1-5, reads DGGITQSPKYLFRKEGQNVTLSCEQNLNHDAMYWYRQDPGQGLRLIYYSQIVNDFQKGDIAEGYSVSREKKESFPLTVTSAQKNPTAFYLCASRRLGQNNQPQHFGDGTRLSIL.

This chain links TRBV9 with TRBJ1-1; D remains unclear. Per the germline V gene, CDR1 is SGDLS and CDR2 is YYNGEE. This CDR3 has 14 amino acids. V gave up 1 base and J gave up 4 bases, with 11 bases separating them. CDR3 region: CASSVTLWGTEAFF. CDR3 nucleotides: TGTGCCAGCAGCGTAACCCTATGGGGCACTGAAGCTTTCTTT.

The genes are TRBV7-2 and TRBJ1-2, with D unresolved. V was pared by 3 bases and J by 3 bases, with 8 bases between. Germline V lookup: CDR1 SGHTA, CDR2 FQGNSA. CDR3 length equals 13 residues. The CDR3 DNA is TGTGCCAGCAGCTTGTTGCGGGACTATGGCTACACCTTC. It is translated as CASSLLRDYGYTF.

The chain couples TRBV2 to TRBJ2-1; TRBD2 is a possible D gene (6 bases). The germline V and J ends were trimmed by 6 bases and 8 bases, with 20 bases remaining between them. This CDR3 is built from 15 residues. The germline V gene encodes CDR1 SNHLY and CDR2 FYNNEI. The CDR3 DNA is TGTGCCAGCAGACACGGCCGGGGGAATTGGGATGAGCAGTTCTTC. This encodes CASRHGRGNWDEQFF.

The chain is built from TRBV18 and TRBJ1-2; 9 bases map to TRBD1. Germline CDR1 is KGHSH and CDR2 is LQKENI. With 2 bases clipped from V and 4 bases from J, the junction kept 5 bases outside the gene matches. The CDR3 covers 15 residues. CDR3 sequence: CASSPSGTGPYGYTF. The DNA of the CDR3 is TGTGCCAGCTCACCATCGGGGACAGGGCCCTATGGCTACACCTTC.

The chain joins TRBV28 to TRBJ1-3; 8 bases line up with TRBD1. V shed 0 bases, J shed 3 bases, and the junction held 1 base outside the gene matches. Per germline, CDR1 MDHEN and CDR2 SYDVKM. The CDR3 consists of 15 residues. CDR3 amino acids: CASSLWGTGGNTIYF. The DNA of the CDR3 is TGTGCCAGCAGTTTATGGGGGACAGGTGGAAACACCATATATTTT.

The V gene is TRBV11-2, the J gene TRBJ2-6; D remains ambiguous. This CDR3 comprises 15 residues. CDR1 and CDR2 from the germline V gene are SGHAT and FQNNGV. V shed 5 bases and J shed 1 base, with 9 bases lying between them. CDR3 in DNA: TGTGCCAGCAGCCACGGAAGGTCTGGGGCCAACGTCCTGACTTTC. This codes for CASSHGRSGANVLTF.

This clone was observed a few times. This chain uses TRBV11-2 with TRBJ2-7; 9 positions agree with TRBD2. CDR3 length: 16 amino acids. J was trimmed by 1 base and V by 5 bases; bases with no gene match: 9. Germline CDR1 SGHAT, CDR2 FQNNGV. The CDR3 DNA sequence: TGTGCCAGCAGCCCCGGGGCTAGCGGGGATTCCTACGAGCAGTACTTC. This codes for CASSPGASGDSYEQYF.

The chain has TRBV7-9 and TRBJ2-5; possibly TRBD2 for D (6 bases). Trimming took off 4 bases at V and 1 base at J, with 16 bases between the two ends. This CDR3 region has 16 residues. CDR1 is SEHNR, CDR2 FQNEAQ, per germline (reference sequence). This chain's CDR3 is CASSSGWGESQETQYF. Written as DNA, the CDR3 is TGTGCCAGCAGCTCCGGCTGGGGGGAATCCCAAGAGACCCAGTACTTC.

CDR3 coding DNA: TGTGCCAGCAGGGACAGCAATTCACCCCTCCACTTT. It yields the protein CASRDSNSPLHF. The chain employs TRBV6-5 and TRBJ1-6, with D maybe TRBD1 (6 bases). V was trimmed by 6 bases and J by 7 bases, leaving 7 bases between them. CDR1 MNHEY and CDR2 SVGAGI come from the germline V gene. This CDR3 has 12 amino acids.

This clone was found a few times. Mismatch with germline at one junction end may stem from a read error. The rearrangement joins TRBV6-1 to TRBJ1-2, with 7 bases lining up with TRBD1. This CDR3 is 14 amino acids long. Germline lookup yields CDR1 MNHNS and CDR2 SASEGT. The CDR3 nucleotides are TGTGCCAGCACTGAATCTAGGGGGCGAAGTGGCTACACCTTC. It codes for CASTESRGRSGYTF.

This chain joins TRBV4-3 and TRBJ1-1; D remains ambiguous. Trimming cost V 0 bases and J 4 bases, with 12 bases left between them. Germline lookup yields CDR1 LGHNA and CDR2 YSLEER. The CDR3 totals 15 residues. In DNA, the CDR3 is TGCGCCAGCAGCCAAGATCCCGGGGATGGCACTGAAGCTTTCTTT. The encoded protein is CASSQDPGDGTEAFF.

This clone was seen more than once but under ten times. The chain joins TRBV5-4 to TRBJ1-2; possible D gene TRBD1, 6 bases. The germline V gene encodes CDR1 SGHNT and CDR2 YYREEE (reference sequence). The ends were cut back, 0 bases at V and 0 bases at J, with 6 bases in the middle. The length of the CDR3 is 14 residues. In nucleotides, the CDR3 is TGTGCCAGCAGCTTGGACAGGGCTAACTATGGCTACACCTTC. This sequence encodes CASSLDRANYGYTF.